The rows below give T cell receptor beta chains drawn from one sample of a study of T-cell reconstitution after alpha-beta-depleted transplantation in children. One entry per CDR3 protein, called by TCRdb with MiXCR from the PCR reads. Counted here are about 300,000 distinct CDR3 sequences, around 7.3% occurring once; the ten biggest clones make up approximately 9.6%. This specimen consisted of peripheral blood, obtained 360 days after TCRalphabeta/CD19-depleted stem cell transplant. All receptors come from a female patient aged 2-10 years who had a stem cell transplant for Fanconi anemia, so the T cells may come from the graft donor. Both conserved end residues are trimmed from each CDR3. D genes are given only for firm matches.

TRBD1 TRBV18 ASSLDRGAF
TRBD2 TRBV28 ASSTWTSGAYEQY
- TRBV4-2 ASSQDGKQNTEAF
- TRBV20-1 SASSDLLAKNIQY
- TRBV20-1 SARPRENEQF
- TRBV7-7 ASSLSVEDYNEQF
TRBD2 TRBV7-6 ASSPRGGYTGELF
- TRBV2 ASSETGTILDEQF
TRBD1 TRBV6-2/TRBV6-3 ASSSGGQGDTEAF
- TRBV20-1 SARLSPDTQY
- TRBV7-3 ASSFVGADTQY
- TRBV5-1 ASSLTAEDGYT
TRBD1 TRBV5-1 ASRPSPGTGIGADTQY
- TRBV12-5 ASAMTGFQETQY
- TRBV28 ASSYGFVGNTEAF
TRBD1 TRBV11-1 ASSLARTGVNTEAF
- TRBV28 ASSPPIHGTEAF
- TRBV20-1 SAREDSPTYNEQF
TRBD2 TRBV10-2 ASSDGTSGARETQY
TRBD1 TRBV29-1 SVEDKTGYSYEQY
TRBD1 TRBV29-1 SVDRGGIYNEQF
TRBD2 TRBV11-2 ASSLVLAGGGEQF
- TRBV4-3 ASSQDRVGEKLF
- TRBV12-3/TRBV12-4 ASTSGTHGHQPQH
- TRBV11-2 ASSLAGNEAF
- TRBV7-9 ASSLRRTRQETQY
- TRBV24-1 ATSDSGNQPQH
- TRBV6-2/TRBV6-3 ASTQPRWGTEAF
TRBD1 TRBV4-3 ASSQGPANRGEETQY
TRBD1 TRBV12-3/TRBV12-4 ASSFRQGWNEKLF
- TRBV4-3 ASSQEGTQAQY
TRBD2 TRBV29-1 SVEWASGRAYEQY
- TRBV29-1 SVVLGGKLF
- TRBV5-1 ASRVPGSYNEQF
TRBD2 TRBV6-2/TRBV6-3 ASSYPASGRGNEQF
TRBD2 TRBV20-1 SAAGRLQETQY
- TRBV7-6 ASSLGGGLQETQY
- TRBV25-1 ASSSMVQGWGTGELF
- TRBV6-1 ASTDGQLSYNEQF
- TRBV29-1 SVVKAKNIQY
- TRBV20-1 SASVMSSPEAF
TRBD1 TRBV2 ARGQGAYEQY
TRBD1 TRBV6-5 ASSYAGGNTEAF
- TRBV3-1 ASSPGILGSPLH
- TRBV29-1 SVGRDSLINTGELF
TRBD2 TRBV20-1 SAPGTSGSYNEQF
- TRBV5-1 ASSRSTGTQETQY
- TRBV5-6 ASSWGSGDNEQF
TRBD1 TRBV27 ASSLLRPGGGEQY
TRBD1 TRBV6-6 ASQITGGGGAF